These 9 T cell receptor beta chains share one sample of origin, sequenced in a study of T cells in Graves' hyperthyroidism and ophthalmopathy (dated by TCRdb to between 2019 and 2020). Libraries came from multiplex PCR. Sequencing used an Illumina HiSeq 2000. The TCR beta CDR3 regions were amplified from RNA transcripts. For the first round of RT-PCR on the TCR CDR3, the HTBI primer set was used together with the Qiagen OneStep RT-PCR kit. TCRdb trimmed public reads at Q25 via fastp, called clones via MiXCR and kept in-frame beta chains. Rows matching on CDR3 protein sequence are summarized as one entry with the most common DNA and genes. In all, the sample holds hundreds of thousands of distinct CDR3 sequences, and 15% to 20% of those were seen once. The top ten clones comprise approximately 3.8% of the sample. Sequenced: blood. The receptors originated from a woman aged 25 to 39 with Graves' hyperthyroidism.

A remark on this clonotype: This clone may be a read error of a much larger clone one base away. The chain uses TRBV10-3 and TRBJ1-1; tentatively, D is TRBD1 (6 bases). Germline CDR1 is ENHRY and CDR2 is SYGVKD. V lost 0 bases and J lost 5, with 16 bases in between. This CDR3 comprises 16 residues. This CDR3 is CAISESTGQWATEAFF. For the CDR3, the DNA is TGTGCCATCAGTGAGTCGACTGGACAGTGGGCGACTGAAGCTTTCTTT.

The genes are TRBV2 and TRBJ2-2; D gene unclear. CDR1 SNHLY and CDR2 FYNNEI come from the germline V gene. This CDR3 contains 13 residues. V lost 8 bases to trimming and J lost 7 bases, with 14 bases between them. The CDR3 is CASGTYDGGELFF. The CDR3 nucleotides read TGTGCCAGCGGAACGTACGATGGCGGGGAGCTGTTTTTT.

This rearrangement joins TRBV19 to TRBJ2-5, with 7 bases matching TRBD1. Germline-derived CDR1 and CDR2 are LNHDA and SQIVND (reference sequence). V dropped 4 bases and J dropped 7; count of bases not matched to a gene: 9. This CDR3 contains 14 residues. CDR3 sequence (DNA): TGTGCCAGTAGTAGTGGCGGCCCAGGGGGGACCCAGTACTTC. Encoded protein: CASSSGGPGGTQYF.

About this clonotype: A read error may explain this, as a much larger clone is one base away. The rearrangement uses TRBV20-1 and TRBJ2-2; D is possibly TRBD2 (5 bases). V gave up 1 base and J gave up 5 bases, with 8 bases separating them. Germline V gene data show CDR1 as DFQATT and CDR2 as SNEGSKA (reference sequence). CDR3 length: 13 amino acids. CDR3 DNA: TGCAGTGCTAGAGGGGGAGAAACCGGGGAGCTGTTTTTT. Amino acids: CSARGGETGELFF.

For this clonotype: The junction differs from germline at one of its ends, possibly a read error. CDR3 in amino acids: CASSLGPPAYGSTIYF. DNA of the CDR3: TGTGCCAGCAGTTTGGGCCCCCCAGCATACGGAAGCACCATATATTTT. V is TRBV2 and J is TRBJ1-3; no clear D. This CDR3 region has 16 residues. The germline V gene has CDR1 SNHLY and CDR2 FYNNEI.

This clonotype has a handful of counts. V usage is TRBV9 and J usage is TRBJ2-2, with 8 bases lining up with TRBD1. The CDR3 is 17 residues long. J gave up 7 bases and V 1 base, and 12 bases lay outside the gene matches. Germline CDR1 SGDLS, CDR2 YYNGEE. The CDR3 DNA reads TGTGCCAGCAGCGTAACAGGGGGTCGCCGGGGGTACGGGGAGCTGTTTTTT. It translates to CASSVTGGRRGYGELFF.

Ten or more counts support this clonotype. V is TRBV7-2 and J is TRBJ1-2, with a weak D call TRBD1 (5 bases). The CDR3 is made up of 12 amino acids. Germline assignment: CDR1 SGHTA and CDR2 FQGNSA. Trimming pared 3 bases from V and 4 bases from J, leaving 6 bases between. As DNA, the CDR3 is TGTGCCAGCAGCTTGGACACCTATGGCTACACCTTC. Residues: CASSLDTYGYTF.

V and J are TRBV9 and TRBJ1-3; D unclear. This CDR3 contains 16 residues. CDR1 is SGDLS, CDR2 YYNGEE, per germline. V lost 3 bases to trimming and J lost 0 bases, with 13 bases between them. CDR3 amino acids: CASSGGPKSSGNTIYF. The CDR3 DNA is TGTGCCAGCAGCGGAGGGCCGAAGAGCTCTGGAAACACCATATATTTT.

The chain carries TRBV27 and TRBJ2-3; D is undetermined. V shed 3 bases and J shed 8 bases, with 12 bases lying between them. This CDR3 has 13 residues. The germline gives CDR1 MNHEY, CDR2 SMNVEV (reference sequence). The CDR3 reads CASSLSDEGTQYF. DNA of the CDR3: TGTGCCAGCAGTTTGTCGGACGAAGGTACGCAGTATTTT.